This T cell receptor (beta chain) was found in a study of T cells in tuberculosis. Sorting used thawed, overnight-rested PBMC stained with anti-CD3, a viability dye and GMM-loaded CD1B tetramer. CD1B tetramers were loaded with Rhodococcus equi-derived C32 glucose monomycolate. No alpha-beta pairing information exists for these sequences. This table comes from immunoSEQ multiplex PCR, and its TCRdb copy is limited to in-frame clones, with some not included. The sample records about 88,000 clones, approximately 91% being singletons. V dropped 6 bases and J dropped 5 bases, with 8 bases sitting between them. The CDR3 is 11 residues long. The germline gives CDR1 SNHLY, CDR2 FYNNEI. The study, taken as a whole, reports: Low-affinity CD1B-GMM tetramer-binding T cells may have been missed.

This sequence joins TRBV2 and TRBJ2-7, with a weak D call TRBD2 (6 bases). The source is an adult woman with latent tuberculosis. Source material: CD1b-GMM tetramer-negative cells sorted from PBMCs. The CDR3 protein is CASREGNEQYV. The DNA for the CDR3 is TGTGCCAGCAGGGAGGGAAACGAGCAGTACGTC.